One T cell receptor beta chain is described in this entry. Time point described: patch test 3, about 24 weeks after DPC sensitization. Treatment here: therapeutic diphenylcyclopropenone sensitization with weekly scalp DPC. Alopecia patients, 18 to 70 years old and DPC-suitable, served as donors. In the source study's methods: Samples contained a median of approximately 100,000 TCRs, with a range of roughly 20,000 to 750,000. MiXCR was run by TCRdb on the RACE reads, yielding one entry per CDR3 protein. It is TCRdb's table, rather than the study itself, that gives the V and J calls and clone size. Of 100,000 to 120,000 distinct CDR3 sequences listed, under 40% are singletons. This sample is part of a study of human T cells and chemical hapten exposure. Study-wide background: Sensitization applied 2% DPC to roughly 2 cm by roughly 2 cm of upper inner arm skin. Recorded diagnoses among the mostly female patients were alopecia areata, totalis or universalis.

Trimming cost V 0 bases and J 1 base; bases outside gene matches: 5. The germline V gene has CDR1 MNHEY and CDR2 SMNVEV (reference sequence). The CDR3 consists of 16 residues. The source material was whole blood, sampled in connection with sensitization to the hapten diphenylcyclopropenone (DPC). The source is a man aged 35-49 years with alopecia areata. Some clones in this sample may be carry-over from other donors' samples. The genes are TRBV27 and TRBJ2-5, with TRBD1 matching 7 bases. This chain's CDR3 is CASSLSRTGAQETQYF. The CDR3 DNA reads TGTGCCAGCAGTTTATCGCGCACAGGGGCCCAAGAGACCCAGTACTTC.